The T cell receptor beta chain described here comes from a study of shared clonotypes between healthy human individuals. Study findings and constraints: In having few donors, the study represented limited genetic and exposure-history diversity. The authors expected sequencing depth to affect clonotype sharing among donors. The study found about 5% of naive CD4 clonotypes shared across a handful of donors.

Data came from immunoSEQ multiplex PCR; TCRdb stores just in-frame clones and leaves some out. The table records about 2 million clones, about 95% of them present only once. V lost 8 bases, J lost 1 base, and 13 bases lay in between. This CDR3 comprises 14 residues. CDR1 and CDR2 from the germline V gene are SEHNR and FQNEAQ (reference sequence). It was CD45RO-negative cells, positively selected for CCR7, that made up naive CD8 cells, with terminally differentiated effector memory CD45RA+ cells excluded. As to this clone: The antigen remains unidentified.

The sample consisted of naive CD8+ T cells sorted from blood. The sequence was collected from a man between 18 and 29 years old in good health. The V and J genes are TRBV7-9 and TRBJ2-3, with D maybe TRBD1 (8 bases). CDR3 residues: CASPTGGGTDTQYF. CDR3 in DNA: TGTGCCAGCCCCACAGGGGGGGGCACAGATACGCAGTATTTT.